These T cell receptor beta chains were read from a single sample in a study of CD8+CD57+ T cells in acquired aplastic anemia. TCRdb called the reads again in MiXCR, with one record for every CDR3 protein. This table has some 210,000 distinct CDR3 sequences, around 63% appearing once. Input material: sorted CD4+, CD8+, or CD8+CD57+ T cells (not recorded which) from PBMCs. The receptors originated from a human donor in good health. CDR3s include the opening cysteine and the closing phenylalanine or tryptophan. Fields, in order: J gene, clone size, V gene, CDR3 protein. Clone sizes are given selectively: once, few, many, or a class where the clone is expanded.

j_gene: TRBJ2-1
abundance: many
v_gene: TRBV6-5
CDR3aa: CASTAGGTYNEQFF

j_gene: TRBJ2-6
abundance: .
v_gene: TRBV6-5
CDR3aa: CASSYLQAGANVLTF

j_gene: TRBJ2-1
abundance: once
v_gene: TRBV24-1
CDR3aa: CATRAGGGYNEQFF

j_gene: TRBJ1-1
abundance: .
v_gene: TRBV7-9
CDR3aa: CAGSLENTEAFF

j_gene: TRBJ2-3
abundance: once
v_gene: TRBV13
CDR3aa: CASSLGREGQYTDTQYF

j_gene: TRBJ2-5
abundance: many
v_gene: TRBV5-8
CDR3aa: CASSLAWGYQETQYF

j_gene: TRBJ2-7
abundance: .
v_gene: TRBV5-1
CDR3aa: CASSHRDIAYEQYF

j_gene: TRBJ2-7
abundance: .
v_gene: TRBV5-1
CDR3aa: CASSSRGSSGGYEQYF

j_gene: TRBJ1-6
abundance: .
v_gene: TRBV5-1
CDR3aa: CASSFGNNSPLHF

j_gene: TRBJ2-5
abundance: many
v_gene: TRBV6-5
CDR3aa: CASSYNGAHQETQYF

j_gene: TRBJ2-1
abundance: .
v_gene: TRBV19
CDR3aa: CASSIGGPSNEQFF

j_gene: TRBJ2-1
abundance: .
v_gene: TRBV9
CDR3aa: CASSGSGSSYNEQFF

j_gene: TRBJ1-2
abundance: .
v_gene: TRBV20-1
CDR3aa: CSARGQFGDTF

j_gene: TRBJ2-1
abundance: many
v_gene: TRBV24-1
CDR3aa: CATTGGEYNEQFF

j_gene: TRBJ2-3
abundance: once
v_gene: TRBV24-1
CDR3aa: CATSDHTSDTQYF

j_gene: TRBJ2-3
abundance: .
v_gene: TRBV25-1
CDR3aa: CASRSLTDTQYF

j_gene: TRBJ2-7
abundance: .
v_gene: TRBV7-9
CDR3aa: CASSGGVAYEQYF

j_gene: TRBJ2-7
abundance: few
v_gene: TRBV5-5
CDR3aa: CASSLAAGGAYEQYF

j_gene: TRBJ2-7
abundance: .
v_gene: TRBV5-8
CDR3aa: CASSLDGQGPYEQYF

j_gene: TRBJ2-7
abundance: once
v_gene: TRBV10-3
CDR3aa: CAISDFSPTGTYEQYF

j_gene: TRBJ2-5
abundance: few
v_gene: TRBV15
CDR3aa: CATSRTTGETQYF

j_gene: TRBJ1-3
abundance: few
v_gene: TRBV11-2
CDR3aa: CASSGPDGNSGNTIYF

j_gene: TRBJ1-4
abundance: few
v_gene: TRBV15
CDR3aa: CATSRDPVTNEKLFF

j_gene: TRBJ2-7
abundance: many
v_gene: TRBV10-1
CDR3aa: CASSERVVPFEQYF

j_gene: TRBJ2-7
abundance: .
v_gene: TRBV4-2
CDR3aa: CACSQDRGLAVEQYF

j_gene: TRBJ1-5
abundance: many
v_gene: TRBV19
CDR3aa: CASSIWGGFQPQHF